The sequence of this T cell receptor (beta chain) was determined in a study of blood T cell repertoires in COVID-19. This clone has a single count. This CDR3 comprises 14 residues. Per the germline V gene, CDR1 is SQVTM and CDR2 is ANQGSEA. The germline V and J ends were trimmed by 7 bases and 2 bases, with 17 bases remaining between them. The repertoire was sequenced with immunoSEQ multiplex PCR; TCRdb's copy has only in-frame clones and lacks some. The table shows about 310,000 clones, with roughly 91% occurring only once. This sequence originates from a woman in her twenties or thirties who had recovered from COVID-19. The material sequenced was PBMCs or T cells enriched from blood (not recorded which). This chain links TRBV29-1 with TRBJ1-2; weak D call: TRBD1 (6 bases). The CDR3 here is CSAIPGHLNYGYTF. The CDR3 DNA sequence: TGCAGCGCTATACCGGGACACCTGAACTATGGCTACACCTTC.